The clone carrying this TCR beta chain was recorded only once. This entry is derived from a study of T-cell memory formation after mild COVID-19. J lost 2 bases, V lost 6 bases, and 7 bases had no gene match. This CDR3 is built from 15 residues. Germline CDR1 is KGHSH and CDR2 is LQKENI. TCRdb recomputed calls from the 5' RACE reads with MiXCR, one row per CDR3 protein. Among roughly 180,000 distinct CDR3 sequences listed, roughly 18% were seen once. The chain uses TRBV18 and TRBJ1-1; 9 bases line up with TRBD1. The sequence was collected from a man aged 18 to 29 who had mild COVID-19 (a few samples of this study predate the infection). Cell type and time point are not known. The sample comprised PBMCs or a T cell subset sorted from them (not recorded which). CDR3 DNA: TGTGCCAGCTCTTTTCGACAGGGGGTCAACACTGAAGCTTTCTTT. Amino acids: CASSFRQGVNTEAFF.